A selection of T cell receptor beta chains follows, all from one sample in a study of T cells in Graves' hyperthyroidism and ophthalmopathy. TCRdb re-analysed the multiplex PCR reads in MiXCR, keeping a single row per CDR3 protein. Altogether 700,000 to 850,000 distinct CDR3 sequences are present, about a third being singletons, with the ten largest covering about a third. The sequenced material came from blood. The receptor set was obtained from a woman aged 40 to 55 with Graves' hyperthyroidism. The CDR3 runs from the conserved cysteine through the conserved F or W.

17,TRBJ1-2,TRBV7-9,CASSPYRQGMGFDGYTF
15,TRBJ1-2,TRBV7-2,CASSLFLQGFYGYTF
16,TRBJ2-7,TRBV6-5,CASREQDSLNSYEQYF
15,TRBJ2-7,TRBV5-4,CASSLPRGGRDEQYF
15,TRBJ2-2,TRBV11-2,CASSLSLINTGELFF
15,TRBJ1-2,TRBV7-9,CASSTGGAANYGYTF
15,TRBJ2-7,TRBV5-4,CASSLQGLSAYEQYF
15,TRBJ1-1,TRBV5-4,CASSRMDSMNTEAFF
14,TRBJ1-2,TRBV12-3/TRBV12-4,CASSLREVGGGYTF
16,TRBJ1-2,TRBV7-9,CASSRDVGFGDYGYTF
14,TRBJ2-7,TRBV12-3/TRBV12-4,CASSAGGHLEEQYF
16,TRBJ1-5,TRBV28,CASSAIDRGTNQPQHF
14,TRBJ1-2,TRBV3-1,CASSQDLQADGYTF
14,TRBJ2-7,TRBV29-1,CSVEGPGETYEQYF
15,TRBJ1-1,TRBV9,CASSQVGKGNTEAFF
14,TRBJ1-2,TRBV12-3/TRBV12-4,CASRSRGRDYGYTF
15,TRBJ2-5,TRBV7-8,CASSYRGGFQETQYF
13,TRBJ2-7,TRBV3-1,CASSTTGGYEQYF
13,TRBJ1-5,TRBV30,CAWSGIGDQPQHF
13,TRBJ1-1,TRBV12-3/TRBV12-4,CASRGPGRGEAFF
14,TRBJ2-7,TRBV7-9,CASSPGQGGDEQYF
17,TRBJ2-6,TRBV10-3,CAIKAGVILSGANVPTF
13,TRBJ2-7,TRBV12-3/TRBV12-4,CASSRDTSYEQYF
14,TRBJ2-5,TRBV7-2,CASSYRQYQETQYF
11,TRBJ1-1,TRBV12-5,CASGFSLEAFF
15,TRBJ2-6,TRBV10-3,CASSEKYSRANVLTF
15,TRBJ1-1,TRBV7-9,CASRLGSGAPTEAFF
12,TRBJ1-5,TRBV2,CASKGLEETQHF
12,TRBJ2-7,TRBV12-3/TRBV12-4,CASRVSSYEQYF
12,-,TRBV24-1,CATGVGDGEQFF
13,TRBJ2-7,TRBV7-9,CASSPQGGNEQYF
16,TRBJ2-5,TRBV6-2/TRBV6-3,CASSFPTGLGQETQYF
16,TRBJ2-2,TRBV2,CASSEATGRHTGELFF
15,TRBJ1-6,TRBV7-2,CASSLEGGRFPPLHF
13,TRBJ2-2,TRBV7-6,CATLDPNTGELFF
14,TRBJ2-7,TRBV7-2,CASSPNRDNYEQYF
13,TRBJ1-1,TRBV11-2,CASSLGLETEAFF
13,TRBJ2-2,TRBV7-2,CASSDQPTGELFF
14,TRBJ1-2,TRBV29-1,CSVRTVQGNYGYTF
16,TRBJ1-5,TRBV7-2,CASSLRFSTVWQPQHF
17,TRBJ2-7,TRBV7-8,CASSQGFWTSGSYEQYF
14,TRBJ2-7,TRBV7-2,CASSLKGAPYEQYF
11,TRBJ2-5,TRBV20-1,CSAQRGETQYF
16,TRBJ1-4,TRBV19,CASSMTAGLHSPKLFF
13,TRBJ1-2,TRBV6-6,CASSYGEIDGYTF
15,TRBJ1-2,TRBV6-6,CASSVGGSTNYGYTF
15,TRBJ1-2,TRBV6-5,CASSTDRAYFNGYTF
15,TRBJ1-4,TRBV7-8,CASSLDPGANEKLFF
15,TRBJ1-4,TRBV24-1,CATSESTGTNEKLFF
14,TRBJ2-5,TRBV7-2,CASSLVSGKETQYF
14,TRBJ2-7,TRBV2,CASRAGGVSYEQYF
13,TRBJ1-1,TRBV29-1,CSVEGQKNTEAFF
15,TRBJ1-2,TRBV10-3,CAISEKVDRDYGYTF